This T cell receptor (beta chain) was observed in a study of cytomegalovirus exposure and HLA in healthy donors. Study results and limitations: Available immune exposure information was restricted to CMV serostatus only. In vitro, three CMV-associated chains proved specific for CMV antigens.

Concerning this clone itself: Antigen unknown.

The CDR3 covers 15 residues. With 3 bases clipped from V and 1 base from J, the junction kept 2 bases outside the gene matches. The germline gives CDR1 LNHDA, CDR2 SQIVND (reference sequence). PCR involved 60 Vbeta and 13 Jbeta primers. Assay used: immunoSEQ multiplex PCR; TCRdb lists only in-frame clones, some missing. The repertoire table contains 180,000 or so clones. The source material was PBMCs. The TCR comes from a woman younger than 30 in good health and CMV-seropositive. The V and J genes are TRBV19 and TRBJ1-5, with 8 bases lining up with TRBD1. DNA of the CDR3: TGTGCCAGTAGTATTCAGGGGGCAAGCAATCAGCCCCAGCATTTT. Its translation is CASSIQGASNQPQHF.